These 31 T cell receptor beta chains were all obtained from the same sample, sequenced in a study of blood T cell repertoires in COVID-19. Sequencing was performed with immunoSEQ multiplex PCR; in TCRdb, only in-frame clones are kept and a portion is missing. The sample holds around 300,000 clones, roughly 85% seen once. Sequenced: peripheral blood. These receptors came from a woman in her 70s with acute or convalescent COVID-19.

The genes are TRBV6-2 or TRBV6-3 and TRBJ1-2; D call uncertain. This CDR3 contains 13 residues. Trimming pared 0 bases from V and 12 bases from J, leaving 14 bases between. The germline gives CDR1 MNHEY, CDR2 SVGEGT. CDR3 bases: TGTGCCAGCAGTTACTCGACTGTGGTCGTCGACACCTTC. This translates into CASSYSTVVVDTF.

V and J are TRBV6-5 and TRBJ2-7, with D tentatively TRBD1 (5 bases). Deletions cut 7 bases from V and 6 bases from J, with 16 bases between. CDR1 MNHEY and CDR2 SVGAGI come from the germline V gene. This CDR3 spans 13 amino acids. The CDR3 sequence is CASTDSRRIEQYF. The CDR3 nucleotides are TGTGCCAGCACAGACAGCAGGCGAATCGAGCAGTACTTC.

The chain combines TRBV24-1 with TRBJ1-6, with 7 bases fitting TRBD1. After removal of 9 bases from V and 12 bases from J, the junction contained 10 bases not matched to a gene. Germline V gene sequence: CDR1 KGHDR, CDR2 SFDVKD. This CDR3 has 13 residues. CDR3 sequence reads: CATEQGQGGPLHF. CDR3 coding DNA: TGTGCCACCGAACAGGGCCAGGGGGGACCCCTCCACTTT.

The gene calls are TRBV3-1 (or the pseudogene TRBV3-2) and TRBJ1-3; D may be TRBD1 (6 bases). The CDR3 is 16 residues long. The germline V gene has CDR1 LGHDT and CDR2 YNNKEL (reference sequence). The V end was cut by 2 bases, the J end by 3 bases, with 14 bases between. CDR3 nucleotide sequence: TGTGCCAGCAGCCAACAGGGGTTGGCAGGTGGAAACACCATATATTTT. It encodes CASSQQGLAGGNTIYF.

The CDR3 is CASSLRGGEKLFF. The CDR3 DNA sequence: TGTGCCAGCAGCTTACGGGGAGGTGAAAAACTGTTTTTT. J is TRBJ1-4 and V is TRBV7-2, with unresolved D. The germline CDR1 and CDR2 sequences are SGHTA and FQGNSA. This CDR3 is built from 13 residues. Trimming took off 2 bases at V and 7 bases at J, with 8 bases between the two ends.

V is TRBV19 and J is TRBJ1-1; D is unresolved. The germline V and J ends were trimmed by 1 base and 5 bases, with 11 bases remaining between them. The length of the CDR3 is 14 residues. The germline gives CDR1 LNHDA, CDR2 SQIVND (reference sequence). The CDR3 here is CASSIVAGRTEAFF. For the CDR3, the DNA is TGTGCCAGTAGTATAGTGGCGGGAAGGACTGAAGCTTTCTTT.

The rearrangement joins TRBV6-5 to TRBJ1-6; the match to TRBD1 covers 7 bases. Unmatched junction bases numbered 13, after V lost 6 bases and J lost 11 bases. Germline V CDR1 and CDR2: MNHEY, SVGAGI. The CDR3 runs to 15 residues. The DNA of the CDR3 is TGTGCCAGCAGGGACGGACAGGCCGTACGGGCACCCCTCCACTTT. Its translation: CASRDGQAVRAPLHF.

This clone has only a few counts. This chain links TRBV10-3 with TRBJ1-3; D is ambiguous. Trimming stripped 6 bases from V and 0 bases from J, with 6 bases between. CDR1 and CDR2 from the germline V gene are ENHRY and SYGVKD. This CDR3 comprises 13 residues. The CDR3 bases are TGTGCCATCAGCAAGAGCTCTGGAAACACCATATATTTT. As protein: CAISKSSGNTIYF.

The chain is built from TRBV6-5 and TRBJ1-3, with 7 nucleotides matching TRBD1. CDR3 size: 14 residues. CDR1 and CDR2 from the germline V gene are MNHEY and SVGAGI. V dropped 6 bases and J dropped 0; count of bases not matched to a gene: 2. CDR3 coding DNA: TGTGCCAGCAGACGGGACAGCTCTGGAAACACCATATATTTT. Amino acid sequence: CASRRDSSGNTIYF.

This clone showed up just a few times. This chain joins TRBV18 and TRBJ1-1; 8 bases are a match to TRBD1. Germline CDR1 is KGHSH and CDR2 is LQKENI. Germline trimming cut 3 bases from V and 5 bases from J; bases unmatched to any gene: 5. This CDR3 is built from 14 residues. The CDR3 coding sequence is TGTGCCAGCTCACCGCAGGGGGCATATACTGAAGCTTTCTTT. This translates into CASSPQGAYTEAFF.

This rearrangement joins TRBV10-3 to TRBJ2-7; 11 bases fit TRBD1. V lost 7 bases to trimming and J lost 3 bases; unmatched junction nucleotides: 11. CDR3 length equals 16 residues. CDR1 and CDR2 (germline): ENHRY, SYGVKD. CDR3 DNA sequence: TGTGCCATCAAACGAGGACAGGGGGCTCCCGACTACGAGCAGTACTTC. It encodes CAIKRGQGAPDYEQYF.

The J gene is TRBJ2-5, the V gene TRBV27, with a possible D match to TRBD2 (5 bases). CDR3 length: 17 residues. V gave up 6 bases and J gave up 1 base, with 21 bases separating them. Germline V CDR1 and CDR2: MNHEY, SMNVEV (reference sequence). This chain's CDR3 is CASSLWSSRRLQETQYF. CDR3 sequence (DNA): TGTGCCAGCAGCCTTTGGTCCTCCCGGAGGCTCCAAGAGACCCAGTACTTC.

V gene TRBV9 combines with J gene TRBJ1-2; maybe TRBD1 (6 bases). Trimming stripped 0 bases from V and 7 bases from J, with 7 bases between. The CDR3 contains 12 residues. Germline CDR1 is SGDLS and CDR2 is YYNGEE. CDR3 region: CASSVARGGYTF. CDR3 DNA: TGTGCCAGCAGCGTAGCCAGGGGTGGCTACACCTTC.

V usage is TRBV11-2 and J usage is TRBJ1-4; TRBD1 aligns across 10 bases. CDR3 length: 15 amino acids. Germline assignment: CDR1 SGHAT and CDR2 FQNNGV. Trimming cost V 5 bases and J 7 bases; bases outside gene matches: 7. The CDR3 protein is CASSPDRGRGEKLFF. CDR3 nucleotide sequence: TGTGCCAGCAGCCCCGACAGGGGGCGAGGTGAAAAACTGTTTTTT.

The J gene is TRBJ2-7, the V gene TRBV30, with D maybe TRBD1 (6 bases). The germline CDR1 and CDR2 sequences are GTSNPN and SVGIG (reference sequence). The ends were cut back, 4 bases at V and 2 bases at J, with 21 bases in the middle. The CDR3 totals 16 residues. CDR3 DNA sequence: TGTGCCTGGACCCCCTCGAGGACAGCCAACCCCTACGAGCAGTACTTC. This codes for CAWTPSRTANPYEQYF. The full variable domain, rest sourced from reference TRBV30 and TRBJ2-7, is SQTIHQWPATLVQPVGSPLSLECTVEGTSNPNLYWYRQAAGRGLQLLFYSVGIGQISSEVPQNLSASRPQDRQFILSSKKLLLSDSGFYLCAWTPSRTANPYEQYFGPGTRLTVT.

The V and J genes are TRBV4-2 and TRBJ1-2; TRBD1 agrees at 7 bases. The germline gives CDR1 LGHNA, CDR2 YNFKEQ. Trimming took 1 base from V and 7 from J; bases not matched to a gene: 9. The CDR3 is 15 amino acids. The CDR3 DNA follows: TGTGCCAGCAGCCAAGCACAGCAGGGGGTGCCTGGCTACACCTTC. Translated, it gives CASSQAQQGVPGYTF.

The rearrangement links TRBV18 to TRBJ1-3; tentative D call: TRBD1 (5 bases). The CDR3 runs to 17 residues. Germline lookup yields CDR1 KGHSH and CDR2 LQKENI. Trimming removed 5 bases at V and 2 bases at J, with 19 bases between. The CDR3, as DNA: TGTGCCAGCTCATCTCAACGGGCCCCAGGGCCTGGAAACACCATATATTTT. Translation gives CASSSQRAPGPGNTIYF.

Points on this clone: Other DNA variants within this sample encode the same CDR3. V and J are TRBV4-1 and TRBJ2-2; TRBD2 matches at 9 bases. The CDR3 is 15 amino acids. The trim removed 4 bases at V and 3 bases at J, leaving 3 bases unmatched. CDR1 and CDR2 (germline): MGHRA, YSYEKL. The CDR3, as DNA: TGCGCCAGCAGCCCTCAGCGGGGGGACACCGGGGAGCTGTTTTTT. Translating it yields CASSPQRGDTGELFF.

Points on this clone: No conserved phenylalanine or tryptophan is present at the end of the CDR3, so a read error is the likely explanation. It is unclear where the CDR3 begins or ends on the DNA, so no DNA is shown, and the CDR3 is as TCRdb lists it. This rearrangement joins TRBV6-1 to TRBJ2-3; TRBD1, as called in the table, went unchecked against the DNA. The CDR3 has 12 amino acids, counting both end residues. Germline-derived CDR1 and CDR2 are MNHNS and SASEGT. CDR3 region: CASSEADRVLSV.

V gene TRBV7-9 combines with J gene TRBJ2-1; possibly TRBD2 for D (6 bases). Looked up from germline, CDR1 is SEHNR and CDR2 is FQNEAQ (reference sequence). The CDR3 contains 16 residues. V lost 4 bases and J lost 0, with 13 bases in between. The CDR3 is CASSWRRGSSYNEQFF. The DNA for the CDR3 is TGTGCCAGCAGCTGGCGGCGGGGAAGCTCCTACAATGAGCAGTTCTTC.

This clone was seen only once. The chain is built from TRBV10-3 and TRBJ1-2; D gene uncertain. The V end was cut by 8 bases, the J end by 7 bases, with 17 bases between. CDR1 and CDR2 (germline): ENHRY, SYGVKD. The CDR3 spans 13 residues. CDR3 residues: CAIHTDGRGGYTF. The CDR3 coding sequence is TGTGCCATCCACACGGATGGTAGAGGTGGCTACACCTTC.

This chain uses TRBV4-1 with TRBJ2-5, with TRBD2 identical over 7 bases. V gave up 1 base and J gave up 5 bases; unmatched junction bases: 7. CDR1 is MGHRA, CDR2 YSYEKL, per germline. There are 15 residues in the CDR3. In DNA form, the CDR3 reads TGCGCCAGCAGCCAAGTGTACGCGGGAGTGGAGACCCAGTACTTC. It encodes CASSQVYAGVETQYF.

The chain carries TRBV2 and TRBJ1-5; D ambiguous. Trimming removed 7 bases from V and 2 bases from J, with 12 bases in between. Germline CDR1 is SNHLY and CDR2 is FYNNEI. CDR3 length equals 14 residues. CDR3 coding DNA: TGTGCCAGCACGGGGTCTTACCGCAATCAGCCCCAGCATTTT. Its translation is CASTGSYRNQPQHF.

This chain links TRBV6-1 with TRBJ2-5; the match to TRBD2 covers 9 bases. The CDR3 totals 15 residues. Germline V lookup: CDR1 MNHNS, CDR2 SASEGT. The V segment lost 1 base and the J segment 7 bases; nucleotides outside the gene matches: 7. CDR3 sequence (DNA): TGTGCCAGCAGTGAAGGGAGTAGCGGGGGTGGGACCCAGTACTTC. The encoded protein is CASSEGSSGGGTQYF.

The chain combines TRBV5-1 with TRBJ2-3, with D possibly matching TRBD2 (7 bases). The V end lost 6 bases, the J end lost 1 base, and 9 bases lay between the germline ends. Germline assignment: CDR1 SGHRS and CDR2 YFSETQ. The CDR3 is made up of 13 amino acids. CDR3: CASKGGGTDTQYF. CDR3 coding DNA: TGCGCCAGCAAGGGGGGGGGCACAGATACGCAGTATTTT. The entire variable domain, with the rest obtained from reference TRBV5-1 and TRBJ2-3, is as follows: KAGVTQTPRYLIKTRGQQVTLSCSPISGHRSVSWYQQTPGQGLQFLFEYFSETQRNKGNFPGRFSGRQFSNSRSEMNVSTLELGDSALYLCASKGGGTDTQYFGPGTRLTVL.

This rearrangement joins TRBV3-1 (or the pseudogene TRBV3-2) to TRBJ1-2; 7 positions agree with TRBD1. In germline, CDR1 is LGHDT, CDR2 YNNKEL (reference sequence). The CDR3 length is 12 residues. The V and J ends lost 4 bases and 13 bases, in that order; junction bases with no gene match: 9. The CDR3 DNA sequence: TGTGCCAGCAGCCCAAACAGGGGATGGGGCACCTTC. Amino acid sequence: CASSPNRGWGTF.

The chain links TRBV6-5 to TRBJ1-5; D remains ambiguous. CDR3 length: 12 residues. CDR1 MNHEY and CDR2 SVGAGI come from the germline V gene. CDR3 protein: CAAGLPNQPQHF. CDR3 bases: TGTGCTGCTGGGCTCCCAAATCAGCCCCAGCATTTT.

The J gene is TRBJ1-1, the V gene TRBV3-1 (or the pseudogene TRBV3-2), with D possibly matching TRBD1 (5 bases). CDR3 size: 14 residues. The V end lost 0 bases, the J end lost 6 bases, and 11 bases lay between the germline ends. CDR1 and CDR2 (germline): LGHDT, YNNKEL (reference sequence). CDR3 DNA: TGTGCCAGCAGCCAAGATAGGCCAGGGCCTGAAGCTTTCTTT. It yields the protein CASSQDRPGPEAFF.

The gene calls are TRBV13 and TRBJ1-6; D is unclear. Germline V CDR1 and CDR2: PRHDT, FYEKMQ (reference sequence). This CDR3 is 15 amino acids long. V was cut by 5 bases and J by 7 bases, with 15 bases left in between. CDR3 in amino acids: CASSPSGGWNSPLHF. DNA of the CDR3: TGTGCCAGCAGCCCCTCGGGAGGGTGGAATTCACCCCTCCACTTT.

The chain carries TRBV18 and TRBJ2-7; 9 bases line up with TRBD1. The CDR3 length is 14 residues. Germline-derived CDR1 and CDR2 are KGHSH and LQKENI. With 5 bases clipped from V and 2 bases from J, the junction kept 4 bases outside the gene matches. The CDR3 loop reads CASSARDRAYEQYF. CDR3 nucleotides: TGTGCCAGCTCAGCCCGGGACAGGGCCTACGAGCAGTACTTC.

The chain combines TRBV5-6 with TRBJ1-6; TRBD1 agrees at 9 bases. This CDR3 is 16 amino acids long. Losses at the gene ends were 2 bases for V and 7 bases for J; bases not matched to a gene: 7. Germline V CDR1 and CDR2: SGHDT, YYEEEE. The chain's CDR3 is CASSLQGAAANSPLHF. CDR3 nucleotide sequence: TGTGCCAGCAGCTTACAGGGGGCTGCGGCGAATTCACCCCTCCACTTT. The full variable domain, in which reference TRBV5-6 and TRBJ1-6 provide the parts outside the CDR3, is DAGVTQSPTHLIKTRGQQVTLRCSPKSGHDTVSWYQQALGQGPQFIFQYYEEEERQRGNFPDRFSGHQFPNYSSELNVNALLLGDSALYLCASSLQGAAANSPLHFGNGTRLTVT.